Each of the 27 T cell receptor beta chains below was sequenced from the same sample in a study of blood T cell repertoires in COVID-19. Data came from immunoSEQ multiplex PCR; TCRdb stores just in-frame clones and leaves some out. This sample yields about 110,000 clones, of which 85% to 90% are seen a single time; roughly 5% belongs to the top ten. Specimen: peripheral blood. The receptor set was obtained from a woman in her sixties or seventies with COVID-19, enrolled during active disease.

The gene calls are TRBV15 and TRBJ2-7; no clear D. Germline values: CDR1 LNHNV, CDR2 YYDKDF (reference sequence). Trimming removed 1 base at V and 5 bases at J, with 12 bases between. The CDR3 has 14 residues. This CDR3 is CATSRGQVPDEQYF. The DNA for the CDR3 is TGTGCCACCAGCAGAGGGCAGGTGCCGGACGAGCAGTACTTC.

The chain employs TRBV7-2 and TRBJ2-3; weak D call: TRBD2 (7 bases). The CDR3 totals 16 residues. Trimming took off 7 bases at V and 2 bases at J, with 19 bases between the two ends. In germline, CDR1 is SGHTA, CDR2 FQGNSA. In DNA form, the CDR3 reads TGTGCCAGCAAGGGGGGGGCGCTTTACAACACAGATACGCAGTATTTT. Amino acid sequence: CASKGGALYNTDTQYF. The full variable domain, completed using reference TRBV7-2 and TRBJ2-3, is GAGVSQSPSNKVTEKGKDVELRCDPISGHTALYWYRQSLGQGLEFLIYFQGNSAPDKSGLPSDRFSAERTGGSVSTLTIQRTQQEDSAVYLCASKGGALYNTDTQYFGPGTRLTVL.

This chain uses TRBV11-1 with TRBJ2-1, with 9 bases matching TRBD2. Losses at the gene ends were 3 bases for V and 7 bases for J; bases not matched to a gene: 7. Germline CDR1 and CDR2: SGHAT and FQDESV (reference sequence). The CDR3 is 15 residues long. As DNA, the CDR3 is TGTGCCAGCAGCTTTCGCGGGGGGGCCGGTAATGAGCAGTTCTTC. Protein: CASSFRGGAGNEQFF.

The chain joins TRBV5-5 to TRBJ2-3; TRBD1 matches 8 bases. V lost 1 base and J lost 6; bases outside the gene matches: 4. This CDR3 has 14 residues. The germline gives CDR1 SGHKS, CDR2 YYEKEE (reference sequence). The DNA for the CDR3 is TGTGCCAGCAGCTTGTTGCGACAGGGGGATACGCAGTATTTT. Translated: CASSLLRQGDTQYF. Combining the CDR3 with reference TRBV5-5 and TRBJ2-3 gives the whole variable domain DAGVTQSPTHLIKTRGQQVTLRCSPISGHKSVSWYQQVLGQGPQFIFQYYEKEERGRGNFPDRFSARQFPNYSSELNVNALLLGDSALYLCASSLLRQGDTQYFGPGTRLTVL.

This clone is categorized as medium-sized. CDR3 region: CASTRDTGSNQPQHF. Here the CDR3 DNA reads TGTGCCAGCACCCGAGATACAGGGAGCAATCAGCCCCAGCATTTT. V and J are TRBV2 and TRBJ1-5, with a tentative D call TRBD1 (6 bases). V shed 7 bases and J shed 1 base, with 14 bases lying between them. The germline V gene encodes CDR1 SNHLY and CDR2 FYNNEI. The CDR3 contains 15 residues.

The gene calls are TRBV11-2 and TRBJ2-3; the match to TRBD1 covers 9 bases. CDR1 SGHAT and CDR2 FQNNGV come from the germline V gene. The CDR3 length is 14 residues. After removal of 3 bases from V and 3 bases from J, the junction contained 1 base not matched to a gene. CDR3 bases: TGTGCCAGCAGCTTGGGGACAGGGACAGATACGCAGTATTTT. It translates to CASSLGTGTDTQYF.

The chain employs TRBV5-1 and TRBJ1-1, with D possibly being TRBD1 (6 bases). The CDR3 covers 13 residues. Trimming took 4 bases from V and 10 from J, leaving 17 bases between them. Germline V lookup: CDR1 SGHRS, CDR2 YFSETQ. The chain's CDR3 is CASSLEGGLVAFF. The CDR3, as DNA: TGCGCCAGCAGCCTGGAGGGGGGGCTTGTAGCTTTCTTT.

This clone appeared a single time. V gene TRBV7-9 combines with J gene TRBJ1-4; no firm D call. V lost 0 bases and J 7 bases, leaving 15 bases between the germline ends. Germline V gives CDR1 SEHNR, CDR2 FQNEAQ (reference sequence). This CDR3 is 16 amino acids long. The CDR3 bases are TGTGCCAGCAGCTTAGCGACCCCCGGCGCGGGTGAAAAACTGTTTTTT. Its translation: CASSLATPGAGEKLFF.

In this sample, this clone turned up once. Here the CDR3 reads CASSPSGGINEQFF. CDR3 in DNA: TGTGCCAGCAGCCCCTCCGGAGGCATCAATGAGCAGTTCTTC. The chain couples TRBV7-9 to TRBJ2-1; D is perhaps TRBD2 (5 bases). Trimming took 5 bases from V and 6 from J, leaving 14 bases between them. Germline CDR1 is SEHNR and CDR2 is FQNEAQ (reference sequence). The CDR3 sequence is 14 residues long.

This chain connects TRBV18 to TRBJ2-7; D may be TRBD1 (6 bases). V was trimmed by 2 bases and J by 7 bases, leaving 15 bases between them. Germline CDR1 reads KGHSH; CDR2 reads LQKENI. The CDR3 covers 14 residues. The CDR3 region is CASSPNQGWGEQYF. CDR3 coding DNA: TGTGCCAGCTCACCAAACCAGGGGTGGGGGGAGCAGTACTTC.

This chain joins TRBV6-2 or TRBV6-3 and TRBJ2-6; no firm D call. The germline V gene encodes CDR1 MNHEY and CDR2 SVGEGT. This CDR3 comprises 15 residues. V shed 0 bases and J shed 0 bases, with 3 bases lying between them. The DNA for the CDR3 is TGTGCCAGCAGTTACTCGAGCTCTGGGGCCAACGTCCTGACTTTC. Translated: CASSYSSSGANVLTF.

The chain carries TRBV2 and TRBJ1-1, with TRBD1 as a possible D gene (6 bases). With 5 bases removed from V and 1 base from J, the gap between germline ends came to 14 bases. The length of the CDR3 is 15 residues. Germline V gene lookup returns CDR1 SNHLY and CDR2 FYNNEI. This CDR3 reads CASSLTVTGNTEAFF. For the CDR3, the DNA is TGTGCCAGCAGTCTGACTGTGACAGGGAACACTGAAGCTTTCTTT.

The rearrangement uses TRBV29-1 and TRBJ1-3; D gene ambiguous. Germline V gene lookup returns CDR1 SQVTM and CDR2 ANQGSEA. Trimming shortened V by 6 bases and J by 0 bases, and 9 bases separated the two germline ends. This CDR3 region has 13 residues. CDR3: CSVQWSSGNTIYF. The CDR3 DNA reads TGCAGCGTGCAGTGGAGCTCTGGAAACACCATATATTTT.

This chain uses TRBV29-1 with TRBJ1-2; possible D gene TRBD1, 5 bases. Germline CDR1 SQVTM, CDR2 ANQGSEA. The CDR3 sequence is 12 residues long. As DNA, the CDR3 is TGCAGTGGAACGACAGAGATCTATGGCTACACCTTC. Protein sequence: CSGTTEIYGYTF.

Written as DNA, the CDR3 is TGTGCCAGCACTAACGGAGGGACAGGCAATCAGCCCCAGCATTTT. Its translation: CASTNGGTGNQPQHF. This chain uses TRBV28 with TRBJ1-5; 7 bases fit TRBD1. This CDR3 has 15 residues. Trimming cost V 7 bases and J 2 bases; bases outside gene matches: 8. CDR1 and CDR2 from the germline V gene are MDHEN and SYDVKM.

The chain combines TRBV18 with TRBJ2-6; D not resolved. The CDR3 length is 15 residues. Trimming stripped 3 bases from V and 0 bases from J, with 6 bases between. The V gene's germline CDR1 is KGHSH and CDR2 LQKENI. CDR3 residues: CASSPLRSGANVLTF. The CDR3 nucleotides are TGTGCCAGCTCACCTCTCCGCTCTGGGGCCAACGTCCTGACTTTC.

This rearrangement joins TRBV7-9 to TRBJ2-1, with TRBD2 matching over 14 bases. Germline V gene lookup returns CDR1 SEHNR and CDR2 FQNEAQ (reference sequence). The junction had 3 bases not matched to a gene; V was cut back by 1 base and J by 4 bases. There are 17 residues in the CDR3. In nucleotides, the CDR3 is TGTGCCAGCAGCTTAGGTAGGACTAGCGGGGGGTACAATGAGCAGTTCTTC. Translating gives CASSLGRTSGGYNEQFF.

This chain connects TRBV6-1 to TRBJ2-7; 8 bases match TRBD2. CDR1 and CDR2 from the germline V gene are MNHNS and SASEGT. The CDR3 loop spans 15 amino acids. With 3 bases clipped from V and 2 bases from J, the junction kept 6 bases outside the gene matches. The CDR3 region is CASSEVSGGAYEQYF. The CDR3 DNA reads TGTGCCAGCAGTGAGGTGTCCGGGGGGGCCTACGAGCAGTACTTC.

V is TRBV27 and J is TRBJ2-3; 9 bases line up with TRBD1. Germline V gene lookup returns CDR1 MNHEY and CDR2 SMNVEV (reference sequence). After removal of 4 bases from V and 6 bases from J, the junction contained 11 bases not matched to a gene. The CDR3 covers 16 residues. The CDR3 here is CASSSLRDRAADTQYF. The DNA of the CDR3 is TGTGCCAGCAGTTCACTCCGGGACAGGGCAGCGGATACGCAGTATTTT.

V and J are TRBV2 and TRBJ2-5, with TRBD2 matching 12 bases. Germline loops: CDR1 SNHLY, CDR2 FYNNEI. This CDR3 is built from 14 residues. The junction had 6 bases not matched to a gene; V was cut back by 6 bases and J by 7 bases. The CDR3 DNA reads TGTGCCAGCAGCGGACTAGCGGGGTTTGGGACCCAGTACTTC. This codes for CASSGLAGFGTQYF.

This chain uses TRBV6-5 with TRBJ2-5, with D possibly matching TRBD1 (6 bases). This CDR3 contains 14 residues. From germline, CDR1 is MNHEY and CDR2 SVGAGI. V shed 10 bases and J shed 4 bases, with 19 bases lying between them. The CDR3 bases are TGTGCCACCCGCCCCTACAGGGTTGCAGAGACCCAGTACTTC. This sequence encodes CATRPYRVAETQYF.

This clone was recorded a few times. The CDR3 coding sequence is TGCGCCAGCAGCCGCGGGACAGGGGGCGAGCAGTACTTC. Encoded protein: CASSRGTGGEQYF. The J gene is TRBJ2-7, the V gene TRBV4-3; TRBD1 aligns across 11 bases. The CDR3 has 13 residues. Unmatched junction bases numbered 2, after V lost 4 bases and J lost 6 bases. Germline V gene sequence: CDR1 LGHNA, CDR2 YSLEER.

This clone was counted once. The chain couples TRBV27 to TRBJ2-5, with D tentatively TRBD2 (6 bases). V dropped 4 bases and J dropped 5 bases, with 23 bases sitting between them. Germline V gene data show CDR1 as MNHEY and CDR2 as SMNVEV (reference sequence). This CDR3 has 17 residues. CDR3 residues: CASSSTSSGSLGETQYF. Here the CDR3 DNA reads TGTGCCAGCAGTTCAACTTCCTCCGGGAGCCTGGGTGAGACCCAGTACTTC.

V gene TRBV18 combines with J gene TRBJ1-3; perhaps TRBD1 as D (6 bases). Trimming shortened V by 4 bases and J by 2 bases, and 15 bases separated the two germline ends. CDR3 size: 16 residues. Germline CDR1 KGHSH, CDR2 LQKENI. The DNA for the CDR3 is TGTGCCAGCTCACTCAACAGGGAAGATCCTGGAAACACCATATATTTT. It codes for CASSLNREDPGNTIYF.

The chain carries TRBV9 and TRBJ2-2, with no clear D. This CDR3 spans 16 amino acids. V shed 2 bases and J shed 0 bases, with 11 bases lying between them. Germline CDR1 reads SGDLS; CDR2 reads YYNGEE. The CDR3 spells CASSVRLNANTGELFF. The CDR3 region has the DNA TGTGCCAGCAGCGTCAGACTCAATGCGAACACCGGGGAGCTGTTTTTT.

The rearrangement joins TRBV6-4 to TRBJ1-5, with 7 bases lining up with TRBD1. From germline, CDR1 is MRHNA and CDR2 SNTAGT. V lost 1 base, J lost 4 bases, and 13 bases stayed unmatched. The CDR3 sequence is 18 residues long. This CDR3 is CASSDFRTNLGQNQPQHF. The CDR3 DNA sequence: TGTGCCAGCAGTGACTTTCGGACGAATCTGGGACAGAATCAGCCCCAGCATTTT.

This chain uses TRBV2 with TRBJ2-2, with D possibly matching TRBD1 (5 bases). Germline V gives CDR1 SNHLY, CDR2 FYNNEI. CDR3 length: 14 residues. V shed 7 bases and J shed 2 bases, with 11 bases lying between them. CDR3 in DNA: TGTGCCAGCATCGCGACAGAAAACACCGGGGAGCTGTTTTTT. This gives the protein CASIATENTGELFF.